Listed here is a single T cell receptor beta chain. The antigen is undetermined. Per sample, a minimum of 6 million PBMCs were isolated. The source of the sample is a study of blood T cells in healthy people across ages. Study-wide points: In these data, TCR beta diversity tracked strongly with naive T cell percentage. Long-lived donors carried more naive CD4+ cells and greater diversity than aged donors.

This CDR3 has 14 residues. V was trimmed by 2 bases and J by 2 bases, leaving 8 bases between them. Looked up from germline, CDR1 is MNHNY and CDR2 is SVGAGI (reference sequence). For the second PCR, which ran for about 7 to 11 cycles, a sample-barcoded 5' primer and a J-beta primer mix were used. Each cDNA molecule was tagged by a template-switch adaptor that had 12 random nucleotides. One entry per CDR3 protein results from TCRdb running MiXCR on the 5' RACE reads. The data hold fewer than 2,000,000 distinct CDR3 sequences, with about 31% observed a single time. The rearrangement joins TRBV6-6 to TRBJ2-3; D remains unclear. The sequence came from a woman aged 25-40 years in good health. Sequencing was performed on blood. The CDR3 DNA reads as TGTGCCAGCAGTTACGGCAGATCCACAGATACGCAGTATTTT. It encodes CASSYGRSTDTQYF.